This passage covers 19 T cell receptor beta chains from one sample sequenced in a study of technical replicates of blood from a handful of donors. Measured with immunoSEQ multiplex PCR; TCRdb has only the in-frame clones, and not every one. The profile shows about 87,000 clones, approximately 95% of them singletons. Sequenced input: T cells isolated from PBMCs. The receptors come from a human donor in good health.

J is TRBJ2-7 and V is TRBV4-3; TRBD2 might be the D (5 bases). The CDR3 runs to 15 residues. V lost 0 bases and J lost 4, with 13 bases in between. Germline assignment: CDR1 LGHNA and CDR2 YSLEER. The CDR3 DNA is TGCGCCAGCAGCCAAGAATTCGGCGGAGGTTACGAGCAGTACTTC. Its translation: CASSQEFGGGYEQYF.

This clone was seen only once. The chain joins TRBV9 to TRBJ1-1, with D possibly being TRBD1 (5 bases). The CDR3 length is 15 residues. Trimming left V 4 bases short and J 0 bases short, with 13 bases between. Germline V gene data show CDR1 as SGDLS and CDR2 as YYNGEE. The CDR3 loop is CASSLYQGLNTEAFF. CDR3 in DNA: TGTGCCAGCAGCCTTTACCAGGGCCTGAACACTGAAGCTTTCTTT.

This clone appeared once. This sequence joins TRBV6-1 and TRBJ1-5, with D uncertain. The germline V and J ends were trimmed by 5 bases and 5 bases, with 10 bases remaining between them. Germline lookup yields CDR1 MNHNS and CDR2 SASEGT. The CDR3 is 13 amino acids. CDR3 in DNA: TGTGCCAGCAGTCCAAAGGGAGATCAGCCCCAGCATTTT. This codes for CASSPKGDQPQHF.

V and J are TRBV19 and TRBJ2-1; D may be TRBD1 (5 bases). With 2 bases removed from V and 9 bases from J, the gap between germline ends came to 11 bases. Germline assignment: CDR1 LNHDA and CDR2 SQIVND (reference sequence). The CDR3 has 13 amino acids. The CDR3 here is CASSITRAAEQFF. The CDR3 DNA reads as TGTGCCAGTAGTATAACCAGGGCGGCTGAGCAGTTCTTC.

The chain employs TRBV2 and TRBJ1-2, with D possibly TRBD1 on 6 matching bases. This CDR3 has 12 amino acids. Germline CDR1 and CDR2: SNHLY and FYNNEI. V lost 5 bases, J lost 6 bases, and 10 bases lay in between. Here the CDR3 reads CASSIQGHGYTF. CDR3 bases: TGTGCCAGCAGTATTCAGGGGCATGGCTACACCTTC. Using reference TRBV2 and TRBJ1-2 for the parts outside the CDR3, the full variable domain is EPEVTQTPSHQVTQMGQEVILRCVPISNHLYFYWYRQILGQKVEFLVSFYNNEISEKSEIFDDQFSVERPDGSNFTLKIRSTKLEDSAMYFCASSIQGHGYTFGSGTRLTVV.

The chain has TRBV6-5 and TRBJ2-3, with D hard to call. In germline, CDR1 is MNHEY, CDR2 SVGAGI. CDR3 length: 11 amino acids. V was cut by 7 bases and J by 2 bases, with 4 bases left in between. CDR3 sequence: CASTNTDTQYF. CDR3 nucleotide sequence: TGTGCCAGCACCAACACAGATACGCAGTATTTT.

V is TRBV7-9 and J is TRBJ2-4; D perhaps matches TRBD2 (5 bases). CDR1 SEHNR and CDR2 FQNEAQ come from the germline V gene (reference sequence). V was pared by 5 bases and J by 7 bases, with 27 bases between. There are 18 residues in the CDR3. The DNA for the CDR3 is TGTGCCAGCAGCAGCACACGGACTCTAAGTTTGCAAGGGAACATTCAGTACTTC. Translated, it gives CASSSTRTLSLQGNIQYF.

This rearrangement joins TRBV29-1 to TRBJ2-7; D gene ambiguous. This CDR3 has 10 amino acids. Per germline, CDR1 SQVTM and CDR2 ANQGSEA. The V end lost 7 bases, the J end lost 5 bases, and 9 bases lay between the germline ends. The CDR3 region has the DNA TGCAGCGCCCTACGGGACGAGCAGTACTTC. Encoded protein: CSALRDEQYF.

This chain joins TRBV28 and TRBJ2-1; 12 bases fit TRBD2. In germline, CDR1 is MDHEN, CDR2 SYDVKM. This CDR3 spans 17 amino acids. V trimming: 2 bases; J trimming: 6 bases; junction bases outside the gene matches: 8. Written as DNA, the CDR3 is TGTGCCAGCAGTTTAGAGACCCTAGCGGGAGGGGGCAATGAGCAGTTCTTC. Encoded protein: CASSLETLAGGGNEQFF.

This chain uses TRBV19 with TRBJ1-5; tentatively, D is TRBD1 (5 bases). Trimming took 4 bases from V and 1 from J, leaving 11 bases between them. The CDR3 contains 15 residues. CDR1 LNHDA and CDR2 SQIVND come from the germline V gene (reference sequence). This CDR3 is CASSTLDTSNQPQHF. The CDR3 bases are TGTGCCAGTAGTACCTTGGACACCAGCAATCAGCCCCAGCATTTT.

This sequence joins TRBV7-2 and TRBJ1-5; tentatively, D is TRBD1 (5 bases). The CDR3 length is 14 residues. V was clipped by 1 base and J by 4 bases, with 8 bases between them. The germline V gene encodes CDR1 SGHTA and CDR2 FQGNSA. CDR3 in DNA: TGTGCCAGCAGCTTAGTTGGGGCAAATCAGCCCCAGCATTTT. Protein: CASSLVGANQPQHF.

V gene TRBV5-1 combines with J gene TRBJ1-2; D might be TRBD1 (6 bases). V lost 2 bases to trimming and J lost 1 base, with 18 bases between them. The CDR3 length is 17 residues. Germline loops: CDR1 SGHRS, CDR2 YFSETQ. CDR3 coding DNA: TGCGCCAGCAGCTTATCACATACAGGGATGGGTAACTATGGCTACACCTTC. Translation gives CASSLSHTGMGNYGYTF.

This clone was observed a single time. This chain joins TRBV2 and TRBJ2-2, with a tentative D call TRBD2 (5 bases). The germline V gene encodes CDR1 SNHLY and CDR2 FYNNEI. The CDR3 is 16 amino acids. Trimming shortened V by 0 bases and J by 7 bases, and 15 bases separated the two germline ends. The CDR3 reads CASSEARLARDGELFF. CDR3 bases: TGTGCCAGCAGTGAAGCTCGCCTAGCTCGGGACGGGGAGCTGTTTTTT.

The genes are TRBV6-5 and TRBJ2-7; D is unresolved. Germline CDR1 is MNHEY and CDR2 is SVGAGI. Between the trimmed V and J ends, which lost 2 bases and 5 bases, there was a span of 4 bases. This CDR3 is 11 amino acids long. CDR3 nucleotide sequence: TGTGCCAGCAGTTACACGGACGAGCAGTACTTC. Translated: CASSYTDEQYF.

In nucleotides, the CDR3 is TGTGCCAGTATCACATCCGGGACAGACATCTACGAGCAGTACTTC. Its protein is CASITSGTDIYEQYF. J is TRBJ2-7 and V is TRBV2, with 7 nucleotides matching TRBD1. The J segment lost 3 bases and the V segment lost 9 bases, leaving 14 bases of the junction unmatched. The CDR3 is made up of 15 amino acids. Germline values: CDR1 SNHLY, CDR2 FYNNEI.

V and J are TRBV27 and TRBJ2-6; unclear D gene. Germline CDR1 reads MNHEY; CDR2 reads SMNVEV (reference sequence). The ends were cut back, 8 bases at V and 2 bases at J, with 7 bases in the middle. The CDR3 covers 13 residues. The CDR3 spells CASSTTGANVLTF. As DNA, the CDR3 is TGTGCCAGCTCAACAACTGGGGCCAACGTCCTGACTTTC.

V gene TRBV9 combines with J gene TRBJ2-1; tentative D call: TRBD2 (5 bases). Germline values: CDR1 SGDLS, CDR2 YYNGEE. V lost 5 bases to trimming and J lost 2 bases, with 8 bases between them. The CDR3 contains 13 residues. DNA for the CDR3: TGTGCCAGCAGTGAGGGCCCCTACAATGAGCAGTTCTTC. As protein: CASSEGPYNEQFF.

The rearrangement uses TRBV6-5 and TRBJ2-7; 8 bases are shared with TRBD2. CDR3 size: 15 residues. The V segment lost 6 bases and the J segment 5 bases; nucleotides outside the gene matches: 12. Germline CDR1 MNHEY, CDR2 SVGAGI. The CDR3 DNA reads TGTGCCAGCAGCCGACAGACGGGAGGGCGGGACGAGCAGTACTTC. Translation gives CASSRQTGGRDEQYF.

The rearrangement uses TRBV9 and TRBJ2-2; D is uncertain. Trimming removed 0 bases at V and 4 bases at J, with 4 bases between. CDR3 length: 13 residues. The germline gives CDR1 SGDLS, CDR2 YYNGEE. The CDR3 protein is CASSVGPTGELFF. The CDR3 region has the DNA TGTGCCAGCAGCGTAGGGCCCACCGGGGAGCTGTTTTTT.